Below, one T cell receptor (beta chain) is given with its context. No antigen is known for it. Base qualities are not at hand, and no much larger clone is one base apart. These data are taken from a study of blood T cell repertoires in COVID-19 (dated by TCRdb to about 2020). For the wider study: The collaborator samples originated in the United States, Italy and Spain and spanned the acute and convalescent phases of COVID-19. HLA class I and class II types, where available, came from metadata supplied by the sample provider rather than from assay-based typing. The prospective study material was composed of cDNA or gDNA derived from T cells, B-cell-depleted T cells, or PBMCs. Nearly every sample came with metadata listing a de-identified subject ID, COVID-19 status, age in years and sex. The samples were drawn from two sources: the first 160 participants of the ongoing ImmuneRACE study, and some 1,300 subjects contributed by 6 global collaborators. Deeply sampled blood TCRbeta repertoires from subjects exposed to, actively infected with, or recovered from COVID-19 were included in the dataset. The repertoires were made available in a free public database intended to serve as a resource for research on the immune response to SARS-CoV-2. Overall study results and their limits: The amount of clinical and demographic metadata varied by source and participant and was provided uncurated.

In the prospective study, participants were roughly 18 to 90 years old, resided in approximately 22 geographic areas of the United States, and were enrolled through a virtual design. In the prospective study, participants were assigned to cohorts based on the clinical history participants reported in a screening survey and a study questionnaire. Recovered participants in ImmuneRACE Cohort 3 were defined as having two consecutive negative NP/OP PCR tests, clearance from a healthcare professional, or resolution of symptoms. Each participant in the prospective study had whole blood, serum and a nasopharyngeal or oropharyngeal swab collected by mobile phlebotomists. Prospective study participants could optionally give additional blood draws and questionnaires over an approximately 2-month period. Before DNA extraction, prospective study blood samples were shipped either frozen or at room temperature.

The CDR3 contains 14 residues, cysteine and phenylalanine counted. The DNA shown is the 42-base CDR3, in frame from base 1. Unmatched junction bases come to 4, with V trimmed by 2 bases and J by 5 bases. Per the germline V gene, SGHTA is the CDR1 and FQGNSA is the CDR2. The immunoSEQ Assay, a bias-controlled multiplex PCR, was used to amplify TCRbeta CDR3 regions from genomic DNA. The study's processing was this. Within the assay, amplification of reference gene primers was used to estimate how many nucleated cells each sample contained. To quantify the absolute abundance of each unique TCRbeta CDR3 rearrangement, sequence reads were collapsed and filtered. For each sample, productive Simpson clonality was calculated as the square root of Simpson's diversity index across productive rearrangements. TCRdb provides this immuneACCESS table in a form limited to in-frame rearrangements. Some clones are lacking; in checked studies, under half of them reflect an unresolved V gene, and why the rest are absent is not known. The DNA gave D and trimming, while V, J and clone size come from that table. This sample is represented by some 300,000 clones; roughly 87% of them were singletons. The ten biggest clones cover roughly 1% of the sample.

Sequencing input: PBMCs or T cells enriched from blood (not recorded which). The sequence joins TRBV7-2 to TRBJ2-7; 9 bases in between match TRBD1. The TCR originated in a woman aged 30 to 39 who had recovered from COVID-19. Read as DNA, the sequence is TGTGCCAGCAGCTTATGGGACAGGGAGGACGAGCAGTACTTC. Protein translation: CASSLWDREDEQYF.